The rows below give T cell receptor beta chains drawn from one sample of a study of T cells in Graves' hyperthyroidism and ophthalmopathy. TCRdb re-called the multiplex PCR reads with MiXCR, one entry per CDR3 protein. This sample has over 450,000 distinct CDR3 sequences, with roughly a sixth found just once. The sample consisted of blood. These receptors came from a woman younger than 30 with Graves' ophthalmopathy. Each CDR3 is given with its conserved first and last residue. Each record gives: V gene, D gene, CDR3 length, J gene, clone size, CDR3 DNA, CDR3 protein. A D gene is named only where the DNA matches it firmly. Not all rows give a size; the values are once, few, many and, for expanded clones, a class.

>TRBV20-1|-|13|TRBJ1-5|-
TGCAGTGCTCTGAGGGGGGAGGGTCAGCCCCAGCATTTT
CSALRGEGQPQHF
>TRBV7-3|-|16|TRBJ2-5|-
TGTGCCAGCAGCCATCGGTCTAAGACGTACCAAGAGACCCAGTACTTC
CASSHRSKTYQETQYF
>TRBV5-1|-|17|TRBJ2-5|many
TGCGCCAGCAGCTTTGAAAATCTCAGGGAGGAACAAGAGACCCAGTACTTC
CASSFENLREEQETQYF
>TRBV6-5|-|16|TRBJ2-1|-
TGTGCCAGCAGTTTCTCCCGAACCCGCTCCTACAATGAGCAGTTCTTC
CASSFSRTRSYNEQFF
>TRBV28|-|16|TRBJ2-1|many
TGTGCCAGCAGTTCTGGTCTGGCGGTTTTTCCCTATGAGCAGTTCTTC
CASSSGLAVFPYEQFF
>TRBV30|-|15|TRBJ1-4|few
TGTGCCTGGGGTCGCGGGCACACCATTAATGAAAAACTGTTTTTT
CAWGRGHTINEKLFF
>TRBV5-1|-|16|TRBJ1-1|many
TGCGCCAGCAGCCCTGGAGCCAGGGGAGCGAACACTGAAGCTTTCTTT
CASSPGARGANTEAFF
>TRBV7-9|-|16|TRBJ2-1|-
TGTGCCAGCAGCTTAGGTGGGATCCTTACCAGACCTGAGCAGTTCTTC
CASSLGGILTRPEQFF
>TRBV29-1|-|12|TRBJ1-2|-
TGCAGCGTTGAGTGGGAGGAAGATGGCTACACCTTC
CSVEWEEDGYTF
>TRBV5-1|-|13|TRBJ2-3|-
TGCGCCAGCAGCTTGTGGGTCCATAATACGCAGTATTTT
CASSLWVHNTQYF
>TRBV11-1|-|14|TRBJ2-5|many
TGTGCCAGCAGCTTATCCGCCAGGACTGAGACCCAGTACTTC
CASSLSARTETQYF
>TRBV20-1|TRBD2|19|TRBJ2-7|many
TGCAGTGCTAGAGATCCCGGGACTAGCGGGAGAAGTGATCTCTACGAGCAGTACTTC
CSARDPGTSGRSDLYEQYF
>TRBV7-6|-|15|TRBJ1-4|-
TGTGCCAGCAGCGAGGAGGCGGGGGCTAATGAAAAACTGTTTTTT
CASSEEAGANEKLFF
>TRBV11-2|TRBD1|14|TRBJ2-7|many
TGTGCCAGCAGCTCCGACAGGGAGAGGTACGAGCAGTACTTC
CASSSDRERYEQYF
>TRBV28|-|13|TRBJ1-2|few
TGTGCCAGCAGTTTAATCCGGGGGCGCGGCTACACCTTC
CASSLIRGRGYTF
>TRBV5-1|-|14|TRBJ1-1|many
TGTGCCAGCAGCTTACGTCAGGTGAACACTGAAGCTTTCTTT
CASSLRQVNTEAFF
>TRBV6-1|-|12|TRBJ1-1|many
TGTGCCAGCATGGGGGAGAACACTGAAGCTTTCTTT
CASMGENTEAFF
>TRBV9|-|15|TRBJ1-2|-
TGTGCCAGCAGCCCCGCGGCAGGGAAAAACTATGGCTACACCTTC
CASSPAAGKNYGYTF
>TRBV4-2|TRBD2|15|TRBJ2-7|-
TGTGCCAGCAGCCAAGGAAGGGCGGGAGGTATCGAGCAGTACTTC
CASSQGRAGGIEQYF
>TRBV3-1|-|13|TRBJ2-7|few
TGTGCCAGCAACCACGGGGATTCCTACGAGCAGTACTTC
CASNHGDSYEQYF
>TRBV27|TRBD2|18|TRBJ2-3|few
TGTGCCAGCAGTTTAGTGACTAGCGGGGGGGCTCGGACAGATACGCAGTATTTT
CASSLVTSGGARTDTQYF
>TRBV28|-|13|TRBJ2-1|few
TGTGCCAGCAGGGACTCGGCCTACAATGAGCAGTTCTTC
CASRDSAYNEQFF
>TRBV20-1|TRBD2|18|TRBJ2-7|few
TGCAGTGCCACCGGGACTAGCGGGAGTTCAGCGGGCTTCTACGAGCAGTACTTC
CSATGTSGSSAGFYEQYF
>TRBV2|TRBD1|14|TRBJ2-7|many
TGTGCCAGCAGTTGGGACAGGGGGTCCTACGAGCAGTACTTC
CASSWDRGSYEQYF
>TRBV20-1|-|13|TRBJ1-1|many
TGCAGTGCCCAAATACAGGGAGGCACTGAAGCTTTCTTT
CSAQIQGGTEAFF
>TRBV7-9|-|15|TRBJ1-2|-
TGTGCCAGCAGCTCAATCTGGGACATGTTCTATGGCTACACCTTC
CASSSIWDMFYGYTF
>TRBV5-1|TRBD2|15|TRBJ2-7|many
TGCGCCAGCAGGCGGGCCGGGACTAGCTCCTACGAGCAGTACTTC
CASRRAGTSSYEQYF
>TRBV30|-|15|TRBJ2-1|few
TGTGCCTGGAGTCCTCCGGGACCCACCTACAATGAGCAGTTCTTC
CAWSPPGPTYNEQFF
>TRBV27|TRBD1|14|TRBJ1-2|many
TGTGCCAGCAGCGGGAGGGGGCCAAACTATGGCTACACCTTC
CASSGRGPNYGYTF
>TRBV3-1|-|15|TRBJ1-5|many
TGTGCCAGCAGCCGAGGGGGGGGGCTGGGTCAGCCCCAGCATTTT
CASSRGGGLGQPQHF
>TRBV9|TRBD2|16|TRBJ2-7|few
TGTGCCAGCAGCAAAGGACTAGCGGGGATCCTAGGCGAGCAGTACTTC
CASSKGLAGILGEQYF
>TRBV27|-|14|TRBJ1-2|many
TGTGCCAGCAGTTTAGGGGGCCTGGGGGATGGCTACACCTTC
CASSLGGLGDGYTF
>TRBV30|-|14|TRBJ1-2|many
TGTGCCTGGCTCCGGGACCGCACTAACTATGGCTACACCTTC
CAWLRDRTNYGYTF
>TRBV6-1|TRBD2|17|TRBJ2-2|few
TGTGCCAGCAGGGCTAGCGGGGGCACCGCGAACACCGGGGAGCTGTTTTTT
CASRASGGTANTGELFF
>TRBV10-2|TRBD1|15|TRBJ1-1|-
TGCGCCAGCAGTGAAACAGGACAGGGGGTTACTGAAGCTTTCTTT
CASSETGQGVTEAFF
>TRBV5-1|-|15|TRBJ1-5|many
TGCGCCAGCAGCCCCACCGGGGGGGGCGGGCAGCCCCAGCATTTT
CASSPTGGGGQPQHF
>TRBV7-9|TRBD1|15|TRBJ1-6|many
TGTGCCAGCAGCTTGGAGGGGACAGATCAATCACCCCTCCACTTT
CASSLEGTDQSPLHF
>TRBV20-1|TRBD2|14|TRBJ2-3|-
TGCAGTGCTGGACTAGCGGGCAGCACAGATACGCAGTATTTT
CSAGLAGSTDTQYF
>TRBV3-1|TRBD1|16|TRBJ2-1|many
TGTGCCAGCAGCGAAACAGGGGTGTATAGCTACAATGAGCAGTTCTTC
CASSETGVYSYNEQFF
>TRBV28|-|15|TRBJ1-6|many
TGTGCCAGCAGTCCAAGTCGTACCTATAATTCACCCCTCCACTTT
CASSPSRTYNSPLHF
>TRBV12-3/TRBV12-4|-|13|TRBJ2-7|many
TGTGCCAGCAGTTTCCTACCCTTCCACGAGCAGTACTTC
CASSFLPFHEQYF
>TRBV28|TRBD1|16|TRBJ1-5|-
TGTGCCAGCAGTCTGGACAGGGAGTTCGTATATCAGCCCCAGCATTTT
CASSLDREFVYQPQHF
>TRBV24-1|-|13|TRBJ2-7|few
TGTGCCACCAGCGGGCCGGGGTTGAGAGAGCAGTACTTC
CATSGPGLREQYF
>TRBV20-1|TRBD1|11|TRBJ2-5|many
TGCAGTGCTAGGGACAGGGAGACCCAGTACTTC
CSARDRETQYF
>TRBV7-2|-|14|TRBJ1-5|few
TGTGCCAGCAGCCAGGGAGGCGCGGGGCAGCCCCAGCATTTT
CASSQGGAGQPQHF
>TRBV11-2|-|15|TRBJ1-1|many
TGTGCCAGCAGCTTAAATTGGGGGATTGGGACTGAAGCTTTCTTT
CASSLNWGIGTEAFF
>TRBV9|-|12|TRBJ2-3|-
TGTGCCAGCAGCGGATTCACAGATACGCAGTATTTT
CASSGFTDTQYF
>TRBV6-5|TRBD2|15|TRBJ2-5|once
TGTGCCAGCAGTTTAGGGACTAGCGGGGGGAAGACCCAGTACTTC
CASSLGTSGGKTQYF